This T cell receptor (beta chain) was captured by sequencing in a study of cytomegalovirus exposure and HLA in healthy donors. PCR was performed using 60 Vbeta and 13 Jbeta primers. Assay: immunoSEQ multiplex PCR; the TCRdb copy retains only in-frame clones and omits some. Found here are about 96,000 clones, around 74% of them singletons; the top ten hold approximately 3%. Study results and limitations: Listed as cytomegalovirus-associated were approximately 160 TCR beta chains. TCR beta sequences reportedly predicted most subjects' HLA-A and HLA-B alleles accurately. By HLA locus, TCR association rates varied in a later analysis, with DRB1 showing the most and HLA-C the fewest. A prior analysis recorded that most TCR beta V segments were productive about 87% or about 30% of the time.

CDR1 SGHVS and CDR2 FQNEAQ come from the germline V gene. Trimming at V came to 0 bases and at J to 4 bases, leaving 10 bases not matched to a gene. The CDR3 is 17 amino acids. Concerning this clone itself: Its cognate antigen is unknown.

The gene calls are TRBV7-8 and TRBJ2-7, with TRBD2 identical over 9 bases. The sequence came from a female donor in good health and CMV-seropositive. Sequencing used PBMCs. The CDR3 sequence: CASSLAGGSGRWYEQYF. The CDR3 DNA is TGTGCCAGCAGCTTAGCAGGTGGGAGCGGGAGGTGGTACGAGCAGTACTTC. Together with reference TRBV7-8 and TRBJ2-7, the CDR3 gives the full variable domain: GAGVSQSPRYKVAKRGQDVALRCDPISGHVSLFWYQQALGQGPEFLTYFQNEAQLDKSGLPSDRFFAERPEGSVSTLKIQRTQQEDSAVYLCASSLAGGSGRWYEQYFGPGTRLTVT.